The 24 T cell receptor beta chains below come from one sample, sequenced in a study of graft-versus-host responses after intestinal transplantation. TCRdb keeps only in-frame clones here, not all; method: immunoSEQ multiplex PCR. This sample carries roughly 75,000 clones, 91% of them seen once, and the ten largest clones take approximately 0.096%. No antigens are known for them. The input for sequencing was unstimulated CD4+ T cells sorted from spleen or lymph node cells, taken before intestinal transplant. The receptors originated from a human donor who received an intestinal transplant.

The V gene is TRBV19, the J gene TRBJ1-2; 12 positions match TRBD1. The germline CDR1 and CDR2 sequences are LNHDA and SQIVND (reference sequence). The CDR3 contains 17 residues. The trim removed 5 bases at V and 0 bases at J, leaving 7 bases unmatched. The chain's CDR3 is CASSPRDRGPPNYGYTF. As DNA, the CDR3 is TGTGCCAGTAGTCCCCGGGACAGGGGGCCCCCTAACTATGGCTACACCTTC.

The genes are TRBV15 and TRBJ2-3; 10 bases fit TRBD2. The CDR3 spans 15 residues. Germline loops: CDR1 LNHNV, CDR2 YYDKDF (reference sequence). V was clipped by 4 bases and J by 5 bases; unmatched bases: 6. CDR3 region: CATSTLAGEIDTQYF. The CDR3 DNA reads as TGTGCCACCAGCACGCTAGCGGGGGAGATAGATACGCAGTATTTT.

This clone was seen just once. The CDR3 nucleotides are TGTGCCAGCAGTTACGACAGGGAAAACAATGAGCAGTTCTTC. Translation gives CASSYDRENNEQFF. This rearrangement joins TRBV6-6 to TRBJ2-1; TRBD1 matches 7 bases. The CDR3 runs to 14 residues. V shed 2 bases, J shed 5 bases, and the junction held 3 bases outside the gene matches. CDR1 is MNHNY and CDR2 is SVGAGI in the germline V gene (reference sequence).

The chain links TRBV19 to TRBJ1-2, with 7 positions matching TRBD1. V shed 3 bases and J 6 bases; nucleotides not matched to a gene: 4. The germline gives CDR1 LNHDA, CDR2 SQIVND (reference sequence). The CDR3 runs to 13 residues. CDR3 nucleotides: TGTGCCAGTAGTATTGCCAGGGGGGATGGCTACACCTTC. Translated: CASSIARGDGYTF.

The chain is built from TRBV27 and TRBJ2-3; 8 positions agree with TRBD2. The CDR3 loop spans 15 amino acids. Germline-derived CDR1 and CDR2 are MNHEY and SMNVEV (reference sequence). V was clipped by 2 bases and J by 2 bases; unmatched bases: 3. The CDR3 region is CASSLRGGATDTQYF. CDR3 bases: TGTGCCAGCAGTTTACGGGGGGGGGCCACAGATACGCAGTATTTT.

This chain links TRBV7-9 with TRBJ1-2; 7 bases align to TRBD1. The germline V gene encodes CDR1 SEHNR and CDR2 FQNEAQ (reference sequence). This CDR3 is 15 amino acids long. V dropped 6 bases and J dropped 2; count of bases not matched to a gene: 9. CDR3 amino acids: CASSPFAGGNYGYTF. DNA of the CDR3: TGTGCCAGCAGTCCCTTTGCAGGGGGGAACTATGGCTACACCTTC.

Points on this clone: A read error may produce the germline difference seen at one junction end. The CDR3 here is CASSDRDRGYGQYF. The CDR3 nucleotides are TGTGCCAGCAGTGATAGGGACAGAGGTTACGGGCAGTACTTC. The rearrangement joins TRBV6-1 to TRBJ2-7, with 7 bases lining up with TRBD1. Germline CDR1 and CDR2: MNHNS and SASEGT. The CDR3 length is 14 residues.

The J gene is TRBJ1-3, the V gene TRBV2; D perhaps matches TRBD1 (5 bases). This CDR3 comprises 15 residues. Trimming pared 4 bases from V and 4 bases from J, leaving 14 bases between. Per germline, CDR1 SNHLY and CDR2 FYNNEI. The CDR3 nucleotides read TGTGCCAGCAGTGTGGAGGGGACGGGCGGAAACACCATATATTTT. Amino acids: CASSVEGTGGNTIYF.

The V and J genes are TRBV7-9 and TRBJ1-4, with no clear D. V lost 4 bases and J lost 7, with 4 bases in between. CDR3 length: 11 amino acids. Germline lookup yields CDR1 SEHNR and CDR2 FQNEAQ (reference sequence). The CDR3 region is CASSSSEKLFF. The CDR3 bases are TGTGCCAGCAGCTCCTCTGAAAAACTGTTTTTT.

This clone was observed once. The chain links TRBV4-3 to TRBJ2-2, with a tentative D call TRBD1 (5 bases). Trimming took 1 base from V and 7 from J, leaving 13 bases between them. Germline loops: CDR1 LGHNA, CDR2 YSLEER. The CDR3 consists of 15 residues. CDR3 in amino acids: CASSQGSQGGGELFF. The CDR3 DNA reads as TGCGCCAGCAGCCAAGGGAGCCAGGGCGGCGGGGAGCTGTTTTTT.

V and J are TRBV2 and TRBJ2-3, with 8 positions matching TRBD1. The trim removed 8 bases at V and 3 bases at J, leaving 4 bases unmatched. CDR3 length: 13 residues. The germline CDR1 and CDR2 sequences are SNHLY and FYNNEI. The CDR3 DNA reads TGTGCCAGCCGGCAGGGGGCGACAGATACGCAGTATTTT. Amino acid sequence: CASRQGATDTQYF.

The CDR3 nucleotides are TGTGCCAGTAGTCAAGGCGGGGGTTCCCCAGATACGCAGTATTTT. Protein: CASSQGGGSPDTQYF. This chain uses TRBV19 with TRBJ2-3; 7 bases agree with TRBD2. The trim removed 5 bases at V and 4 bases at J, leaving 9 bases unmatched. The CDR3 totals 15 residues. Germline V CDR1 and CDR2: LNHDA, SQIVND (reference sequence).

The chain is built from TRBV7-9 and TRBJ1-3; 7 bases align to TRBD1. Trimming removed 5 bases from V and 1 base from J; junction bases left unmatched: 5. The CDR3 contains 15 residues. Germline V gene sequence: CDR1 SEHNR, CDR2 FQNEAQ (reference sequence). The CDR3 spells CASSPGQISGNTIYF. The CDR3 bases are TGTGCCAGCAGCCCGGGACAGATTTCTGGAAACACCATATATTTT.

This clone came up once. The chain combines TRBV11-3 with TRBJ2-3; D is unresolved. Trimming took off 5 bases at V and 0 bases at J, with 3 bases between the two ends. Germline V CDR1 and CDR2: SGHNT, YENEEA. CDR3 length: 12 amino acids. Written as DNA, the CDR3 is TGTGCCAGCAGCACTAGCACAGATACGCAGTATTTT. Translating gives CASSTSTDTQYF. The whole variable domain, filled in from reference TRBV11-3 and TRBJ2-3, reads EAGVVQSPRYKIIEKKQPVAFWCNPISGHNTLYWYLQNLGQGPELLIRYENEEAVDDSQLPKDRFSAERLKGVDSTLKIQPAELGDSAVYLCASSTSTDTQYFGPGTRLTVL.

The CDR3 is CASRSTGGAYNEQFF. Written as DNA, the CDR3 is TGTGCCAGCAGGTCCACAGGGGGCGCCTACAATGAGCAGTTCTTC. V usage is TRBV6-5 and J usage is TRBJ2-1; 9 bases are shared with TRBD1. Losses at the gene ends were 6 bases for V and 2 bases for J; bases not matched to a gene: 5. There are 15 residues in the CDR3. Germline CDR1 is MNHEY and CDR2 is SVGAGI.

The rearrangement links TRBV6-5 to TRBJ2-5; no firm D call. The CDR3 sequence is 14 residues long. V lost 6 bases, J lost 1 base, and 12 bases lay in between. Per the germline V gene, CDR1 is MNHEY and CDR2 is SVGAGI. CDR3 amino acids: CASRLGPLQETQYF. CDR3 coding DNA: TGTGCCAGCAGATTGGGCCCGCTCCAAGAGACCCAGTACTTC.

The CDR3 protein is CASSVTSGGTYNEQFF. The CDR3 region has the DNA TGCGCCAGCAGCGTGACTAGCGGGGGGACCTACAATGAGCAGTTCTTC. The chain joins TRBV5-1 to TRBJ2-1; 13 nucleotides agree with TRBD2. CDR1 is SGHRS, CDR2 YFSETQ, per germline. CDR3 length: 16 amino acids. The V segment lost 4 bases and the J segment 2 bases; nucleotides outside the gene matches: 3. Complete variable domain (other parts from reference TRBV5-1 and TRBJ2-1): KAGVTQTPRYLIKTRGQQVTLSCSPISGHRSVSWYQQTPGQGLQFLFEYFSETQRNKGNFPGRFSGRQFSNSRSEMNVSTLELGDSALYLCASSVTSGGTYNEQFFGPGTRLTVL.

The chain carries TRBV5-1 and TRBJ2-3; D is perhaps TRBD2 (6 bases). Germline V lookup: CDR1 SGHRS, CDR2 YFSETQ. The V and J ends lost 3 bases and 3 bases respectively, with 20 bases between them. The CDR3 is 17 amino acids. CDR3 region: CASSSPTTGLATDTQYF. In DNA form, the CDR3 reads TGCGCCAGCAGCTCCCCGACCACCGGGCTAGCGACAGATACGCAGTATTTT. Supplemented by reference TRBV5-1 and TRBJ2-3, the full variable domain reads KAGVTQTPRYLIKTRGQQVTLSCSPISGHRSVSWYQQTPGQGLQFLFEYFSETQRNKGNFPGRFSGRQFSNSRSEMNVSTLELGDSALYLCASSSPTTGLATDTQYFGPGTRLTVL.

The chain joins TRBV6-1 to TRBJ1-1; D remains ambiguous. The V and J ends lost 4 bases and 2 bases respectively, with 8 bases between them. Germline V gene sequence: CDR1 MNHNS, CDR2 SASEGT. This CDR3 has 13 amino acids. Here the CDR3 reads CASSVTQNTEAFF. The CDR3 DNA reads TGTGCCAGCAGTGTTACACAAAACACTGAAGCTTTCTTT.

This rearrangement joins TRBV19 to TRBJ1-2, with a possible D match to TRBD1 (5 bases). Trimming left V 0 bases short and J 1 base short, with 9 bases between. The CDR3 contains 15 residues. CDR1 LNHDA and CDR2 SQIVND come from the germline V gene (reference sequence). CDR3 in DNA: TGTGCCAGTAGTATAGATCGCCAGGGTAACTATGGCTACACCTTC. It yields the protein CASSIDRQGNYGYTF.

This clone was recorded once. The V call is TRBV18, the J call TRBJ1-1, with 8 nucleotides matching TRBD1. The CDR3 sequence is 15 residues long. The V gene end was trimmed by 3 bases and the J gene end by 3 bases; junction bases not matched to a gene: 6. Germline V gene data show CDR1 as KGHSH and CDR2 as LQKENI. Here the CDR3 reads CASSPYRGLDTEAFF. Here the CDR3 DNA reads TGTGCCAGCTCACCTTACAGGGGGTTGGACACTGAAGCTTTCTTT.

The J gene is TRBJ2-2, the V gene TRBV30; 7 bases fit TRBD1. Germline lookup yields CDR1 GTSNPN and CDR2 SVGIG (reference sequence). V was clipped by 3 bases and J by 1 base; unmatched bases: 14. The CDR3 consists of 18 residues. CDR3 DNA sequence: TGTGCCTGGAGCAAGCAGACAGGGAACTTTTGGAACACCGGGGAGCTGTTTTTT. Its protein is CAWSKQTGNFWNTGELFF.

V usage is TRBV4-3 and J usage is TRBJ1-2; TRBD1 matches at 9 bases. Germline loops: CDR1 LGHNA, CDR2 YSLEER. The CDR3 contains 15 residues. V was clipped by 4 bases and J by 2 bases; unmatched bases: 5. As DNA, the CDR3 is TGCGCCAGCAGCCCCAGAGGACAGGGGAACTATGGCTACACCTTC. Translation: CASSPRGQGNYGYTF.

The chain employs TRBV7-2 and TRBJ2-7, with a possible D match to TRBD2 (6 bases). Per germline, CDR1 SGHTA and CDR2 FQGNSA. V was shortened by 5 bases and J by 3 bases, with 17 bases between the two germline ends. The CDR3 contains 15 residues. The DNA for the CDR3 is TGTGCCAGCAGCCGGAGGGAGGTGGGAATCTACGAGCAGTACTTC. It is translated as CASSRREVGIYEQYF.